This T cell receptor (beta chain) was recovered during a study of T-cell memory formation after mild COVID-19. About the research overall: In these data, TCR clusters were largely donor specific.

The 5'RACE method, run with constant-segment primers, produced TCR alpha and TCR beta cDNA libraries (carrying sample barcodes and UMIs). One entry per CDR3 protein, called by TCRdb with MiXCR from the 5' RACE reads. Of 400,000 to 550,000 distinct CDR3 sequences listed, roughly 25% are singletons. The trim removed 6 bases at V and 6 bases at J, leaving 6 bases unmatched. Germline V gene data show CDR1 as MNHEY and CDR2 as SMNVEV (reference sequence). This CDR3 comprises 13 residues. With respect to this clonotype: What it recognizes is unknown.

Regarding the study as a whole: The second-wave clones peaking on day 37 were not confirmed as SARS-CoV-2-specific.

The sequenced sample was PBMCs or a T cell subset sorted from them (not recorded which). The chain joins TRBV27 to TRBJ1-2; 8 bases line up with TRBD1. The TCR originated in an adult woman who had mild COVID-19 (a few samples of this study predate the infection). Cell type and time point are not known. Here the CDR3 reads CASRSQGAHGYTF. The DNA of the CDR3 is TGTGCCAGCAGGAGCCAGGGGGCGCATGGCTACACCTTC.